These 17 T cell receptor beta chains originate from one sample sequenced in a study of T-cell memory formation after mild COVID-19. Via MiXCR, TCRdb re-called the 5' RACE reads, giving one row per CDR3 protein. This table holds some 490,000 distinct CDR3 sequences, 18% found once. Sequencing was carried out using PBMCs or a T cell subset sorted from them (not recorded which). The receptors were gathered from an adult woman who had mild COVID-19 (a few samples of this study predate the infection). Cell type and time point are not known.

A few counts support this clonotype. The rearrangement uses TRBV5-6 and TRBJ2-5; D uncertain. Per germline, CDR1 SGHDT and CDR2 YYEEEE. The length of the CDR3 is 13 residues. V lost 0 bases and J 1 base, leaving 4 bases between the germline ends. The DNA for the CDR3 is TGTGCCAGCAGCTTGGCGAGCCAAGAGACCCAGTACTTC. Its protein product is CASSLASQETQYF.

This clonotype was counted between two and nine times. V usage is TRBV2 and J usage is TRBJ1-6; D ambiguous. Trimming pared 7 bases from V and 3 bases from J, leaving 16 bases between. The CDR3 runs 16 residues. Per germline, CDR1 SNHLY and CDR2 FYNNEI. Written as DNA, the CDR3 is TGTGCCAGCACGGCTAGGGCCCTGAACTATAATTCACCCCTCCACTTT. It codes for CASTARALNYNSPLHF. Full variable domain (remainder filled in from reference TRBV2 and TRBJ1-6): EPEVTQTPSHQVTQMGQEVILRCVPISNHLYFYWYRQILGQKVEFLVSFYNNEISEKSEIFDDQFSVERPDGSNFTLKIRSTKLEDSAMYFCASTARALNYNSPLHFGNGTRLTVT.

The rearrangement uses TRBV15 and TRBJ2-7, with 10 bases that match TRBD2. The CDR3 length is 16 residues. V was pared by 5 bases and J by 2 bases, with 9 bases of the junction left unmatched. Germline V gene sequence: CDR1 LNHNV, CDR2 YYDKDF (reference sequence). The DNA for the CDR3 is TGTGCCACCAGCCGCCTCGGGACTAGCGTTGCCTACGAGCAGTACTTC. It yields the protein CATSRLGTSVAYEQYF.

This clonotype was counted a few times. The genes are TRBV21-1 and TRBJ2-4; TRBD2 is taken as the D call from the table, unchecked against the DNA. TRBV21-1 is a listed pseudogene. The CDR3 spans 19 residues. CDR3 nucleotide sequence: TGTGCCAGCAGCAAAGTGGAGTCCTCGTTATCCCTAGCCAAAAACATTCAGTACTTC. This translates into CASSKVESSLSLAKNIQYF.

This chain links TRBV5-6 with TRBJ1-6; the match to TRBD1 covers 7 bases. The CDR3 length is 14 residues. V shed 3 bases and J 5 bases; nucleotides not matched to a gene: 2. Germline V lookup: CDR1 SGHDT, CDR2 YYEEEE. The CDR3 here is CASSWGQNNSPLHF. The CDR3 DNA reads TGTGCCAGCAGCTGGGGACAGAATAATTCACCCCTCCACTTT. The entire variable domain, with the rest obtained from reference TRBV5-6 and TRBJ1-6, is as follows: DAGVTQSPTHLIKTRGQQVTLRCSPKSGHDTVSWYQQALGQGPQFIFQYYEEEERQRGNFPDRFSGHQFPNYSSELNVNALLLGDSALYLCASSWGQNNSPLHFGNGTRLTVT.

The chain has TRBV15 and TRBJ2-3; TRBD2 agrees at 8 bases. The junction had 2 bases not matched to a gene; V was cut back by 6 bases and J by 3 bases. CDR1 LNHNV and CDR2 YYDKDF come from the germline V gene (reference sequence). This CDR3 has 13 residues. CDR3 coding DNA: TGTGCCACCAGACGGGAGGGAACAGATACGCAGTATTTT. Residues: CATRREGTDTQYF.

This clonotype was found many times. The V call is TRBV29-1, the J call TRBJ2-3; no clear D gene. The CDR3 has 13 amino acids. The V gene's germline CDR1 is SQVTM and CDR2 ANQGSEA. The ends were cut back, 4 bases at V and 0 bases at J, with 8 bases in the middle. This chain's CDR3 is CSVGGQSTDTQYF. CDR3 DNA: TGCAGCGTTGGAGGCCAAAGCACAGATACGCAGTATTTT.

The chain employs TRBV6-5 and TRBJ2-7; TRBD1 aligns across 10 bases. This CDR3 spans 15 amino acids. The V gene end was trimmed by 3 bases and the J gene end by 3 bases; junction bases not matched to a gene: 5. Germline CDR1 MNHEY, CDR2 SVGAGI. The CDR3 nucleotides read TGTGCCAGCAGTTATTCCGGGACAGGGGTCTACGAGCAGTACTTC. Protein sequence: CASSYSGTGVYEQYF.

The gene calls are TRBV20-1 and TRBJ1-1; D is unresolved. Trimming removed 0 bases at V and 1 base at J, with 9 bases between. Germline-derived CDR1 and CDR2 are DFQATT and SNEGSKA (reference sequence). The CDR3 runs to 14 residues. The CDR3 bases are TGCAGTGCTAGAGATACTGGTCCGAACACTGAAGCTTTCTTT. It translates to CSARDTGPNTEAFF.

In its sample, this clonotype was seen a few times. V usage is TRBV6-5 and J usage is TRBJ1-2; weak D call: TRBD1 (6 bases). There are 14 residues in the CDR3. The germline CDR1 and CDR2 sequences are MNHEY and SVGAGI. V lost 7 bases and J 1 base, leaving 13 bases between the germline ends. This CDR3 reads CASTRGGFNYGYTF. In DNA form, the CDR3 reads TGTGCCAGCACCAGAGGGGGTTTTAACTATGGCTACACCTTC.

Only a few counts were recorded for this clonotype. V gene TRBV7-3 combines with J gene TRBJ2-2; 8 bases map to TRBD1. CDR3 length: 13 residues. CDR1 is SGHTA and CDR2 is FQGTGA in the germline V gene. V lost 5 bases and J lost 6; bases outside the gene matches: 2. CDR3 bases: TGTGCCAGCAGCCCACAGGGGGCCGGGGAGCTGTTTTTT. Amino acid sequence: CASSPQGAGELFF.

This clonotype was counted many times. The chain combines TRBV7-8 with TRBJ2-1; D is unclear. The CDR3 spans 13 residues. Germline assignment: CDR1 SGHVS and CDR2 FQNEAQ. Trimming removed 4 bases at V and 6 bases at J, with 10 bases between. The CDR3 here is CASSSPLSNEQFF. In nucleotides, the CDR3 is TGTGCCAGCAGCTCCCCGCTTAGCAATGAGCAGTTCTTC.

This clonotype was observed a handful of times. CDR3 sequence (DNA): TGTGCCAGCAGCCGGGACAGGGACCCCTACGAGCAGTACTTC. The encoded protein is CASSRDRDPYEQYF. The chain links TRBV7-9 to TRBJ2-7, with TRBD1 matching 9 bases. The junction had 4 bases not matched to a gene; V was cut back by 5 bases and J by 2 bases. Germline V lookup: CDR1 SEHNR, CDR2 FQNEAQ (reference sequence). The CDR3 is 14 residues long.

The V gene is TRBV12-3 or TRBV12-4, the J gene TRBJ1-2; D not certain. The CDR3 has 16 amino acids. V was clipped by 3 bases and J by 4 bases, with 18 bases between them. The CDR3 DNA reads TGTGCCAGCAGTTTCTTACAGTCCAGTGGGCCCTATGGCTACACCTTC. Translating it yields CASSFLQSSGPYGYTF.

This clonotype was observed a few times. V usage is TRBV10-3 and J usage is TRBJ2-1; unclear D gene. V was cut by 5 bases and J by 0 bases, with 8 bases left in between. Germline CDR1 is ENHRY and CDR2 is SYGVKD. The CDR3 contains 14 residues. This CDR3 reads CAISPSASYNEQFF. DNA for the CDR3: TGTGCCATCAGTCCCTCTGCCTCCTACAATGAGCAGTTCTTC.

The CDR3 DNA is TGTGCCAGCAGCCAAGCCCTTCTACAGGGGAATGGCTACACCTTC. It is translated as CASSQALLQGNGYTF. The rearrangement links TRBV14 to TRBJ1-2; 7 nucleotides agree with TRBD1. Trimming removed 1 base from V and 6 bases from J; junction bases left unmatched: 8. Germline V gene lookup returns CDR1 SGHDN and CDR2 FVKESK. This CDR3 is built from 15 residues.

There are a few counts of this clonotype. The chain combines TRBV12-5 with TRBJ2-2; the D gene is possibly TRBD1 (6 bases). Trimming took 1 base from V and 5 from J, leaving 11 bases between them. The V gene's germline CDR1 is LGHNT and CDR2 FRNRAP. CDR3 length equals 15 residues. The CDR3 region has the DNA TGTGCTAGTGGTTTGGGTGGACAGTCAACCGGGGAGCTGTTTTTT. Its protein is CASGLGGQSTGELFF. The variable domain in full, completed from reference TRBV12-5 and TRBJ2-2, reads DARVTQTPRHKVTEMGQEVTMRCQPILGHNTVFWYRQTMMQGLELLAYFRNRAPLDDSGMPKDRFSAEMPDATLATLKIQPSEPRDSAVYFCASGLGGQSTGELFFGEGSRLTVL.